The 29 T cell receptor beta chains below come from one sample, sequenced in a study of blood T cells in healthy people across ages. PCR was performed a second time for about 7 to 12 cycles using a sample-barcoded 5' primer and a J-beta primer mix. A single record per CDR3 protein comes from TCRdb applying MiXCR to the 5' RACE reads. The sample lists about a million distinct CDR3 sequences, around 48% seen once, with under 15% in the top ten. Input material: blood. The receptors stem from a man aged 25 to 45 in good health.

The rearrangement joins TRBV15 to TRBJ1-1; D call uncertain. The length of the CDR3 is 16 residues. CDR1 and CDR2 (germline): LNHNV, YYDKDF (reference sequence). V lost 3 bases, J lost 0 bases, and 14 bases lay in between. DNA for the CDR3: TGTGCCACCAGCAGCGCCACATATGGGATGAACACTGAAGCTTTCTTT. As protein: CATSSATYGMNTEAFF.

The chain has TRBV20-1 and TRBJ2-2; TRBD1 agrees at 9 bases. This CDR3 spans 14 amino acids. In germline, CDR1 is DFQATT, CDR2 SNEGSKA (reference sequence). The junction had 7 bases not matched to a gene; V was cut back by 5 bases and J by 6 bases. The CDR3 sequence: CSAARQGGSGELFF. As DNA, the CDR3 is TGCAGTGCTGCACGACAGGGGGGGTCCGGGGAGCTGTTTTTT.

The CDR3 region is CASSEEDRVQETQYF. CDR3 sequence (DNA): TGTGCCAGCAGTGAAGAGGACAGGGTCCAAGAGACCCAGTACTTC. The chain has TRBV2 and TRBJ2-5, with TRBD1 identical over 8 bases. CDR1 SNHLY and CDR2 FYNNEI come from the germline V gene. There are 15 residues in the CDR3. Losses at the gene ends were 1 base for V and 1 base for J; bases not matched to a gene: 2.

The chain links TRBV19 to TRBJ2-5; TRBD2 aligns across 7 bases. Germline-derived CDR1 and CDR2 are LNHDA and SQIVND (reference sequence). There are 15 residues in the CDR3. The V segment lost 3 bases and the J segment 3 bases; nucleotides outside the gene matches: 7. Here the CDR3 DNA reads TGTGCCAGTAGTATCGGCCTAAGCGGGGAAGAGACCCAGTACTTC. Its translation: CASSIGLSGEETQYF.

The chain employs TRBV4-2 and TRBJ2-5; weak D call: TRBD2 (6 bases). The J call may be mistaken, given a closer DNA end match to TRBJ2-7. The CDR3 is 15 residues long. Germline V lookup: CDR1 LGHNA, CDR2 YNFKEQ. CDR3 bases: TGTGCCAGCAGCCAAGATGTGGAGGGGTCCTACGAGCAGTACTTC. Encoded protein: CASSQDVEGSYEQYF.

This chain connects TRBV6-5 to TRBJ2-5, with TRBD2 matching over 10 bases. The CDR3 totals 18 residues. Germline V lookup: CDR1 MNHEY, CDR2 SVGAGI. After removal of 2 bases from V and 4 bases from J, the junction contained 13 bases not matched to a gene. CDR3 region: CASSYRRLAGASPETQYF. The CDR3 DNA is TGTGCCAGCAGTTACCGGCGACTAGCGGGCGCCTCACCAGAGACCCAGTACTTC.

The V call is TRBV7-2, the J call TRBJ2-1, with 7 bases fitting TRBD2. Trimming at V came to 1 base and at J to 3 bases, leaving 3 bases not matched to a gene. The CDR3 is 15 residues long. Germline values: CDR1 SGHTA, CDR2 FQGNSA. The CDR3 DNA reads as TGTGCCAGCAGCTTAGATACGGGGGGCTACAATGAGCAGTTCTTC. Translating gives CASSLDTGGYNEQFF.

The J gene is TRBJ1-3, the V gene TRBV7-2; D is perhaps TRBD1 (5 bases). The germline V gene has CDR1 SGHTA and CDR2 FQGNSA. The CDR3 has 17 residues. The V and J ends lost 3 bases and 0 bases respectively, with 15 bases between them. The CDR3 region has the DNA TGTGCCAGCAGCTTCCGGCCAGGGTCAACCTCTGGAAACACCATATATTTT. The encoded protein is CASSFRPGSTSGNTIYF.

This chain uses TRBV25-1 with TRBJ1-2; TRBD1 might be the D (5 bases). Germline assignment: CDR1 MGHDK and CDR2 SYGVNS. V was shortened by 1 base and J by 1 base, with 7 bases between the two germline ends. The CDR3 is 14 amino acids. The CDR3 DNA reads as TGTGCCAGCAGTGAATCGAGGGGTAACTATGGCTACACCTTC. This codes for CASSESRGNYGYTF.

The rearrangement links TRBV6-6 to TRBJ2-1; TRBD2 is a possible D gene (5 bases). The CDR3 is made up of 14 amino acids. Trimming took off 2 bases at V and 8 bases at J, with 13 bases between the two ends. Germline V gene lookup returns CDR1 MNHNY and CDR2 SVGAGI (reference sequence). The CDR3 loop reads CASSYGLRSDEQFF. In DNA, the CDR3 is TGTGCCAGCAGTTACGGACTCCGTTCGGATGAGCAGTTCTTC.

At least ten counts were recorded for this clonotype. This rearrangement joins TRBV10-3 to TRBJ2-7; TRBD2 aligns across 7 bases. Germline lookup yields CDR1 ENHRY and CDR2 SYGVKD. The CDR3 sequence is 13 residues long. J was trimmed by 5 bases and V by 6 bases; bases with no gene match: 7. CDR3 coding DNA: TGTGCCATCAGGCAGGGAGGGAGCGACGAGCAGTACTTC. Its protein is CAIRQGGSDEQYF.

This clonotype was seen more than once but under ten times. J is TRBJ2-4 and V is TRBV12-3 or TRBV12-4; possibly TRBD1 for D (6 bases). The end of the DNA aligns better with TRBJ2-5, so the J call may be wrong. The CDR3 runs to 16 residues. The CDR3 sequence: CASGQNPGQSQETQYF. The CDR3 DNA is TGTGCCAGCGGCCAAAACCCCGGACAGTCACAAGAGACCCAGTACTTC.

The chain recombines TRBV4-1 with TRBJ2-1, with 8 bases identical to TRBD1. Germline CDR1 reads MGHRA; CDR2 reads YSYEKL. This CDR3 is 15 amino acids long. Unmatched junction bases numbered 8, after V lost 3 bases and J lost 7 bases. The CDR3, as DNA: TGCGCCAGCAGCCACGGACAGGGTAATTCGAATGAGCAGTTCTTC. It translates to CASSHGQGNSNEQFF.

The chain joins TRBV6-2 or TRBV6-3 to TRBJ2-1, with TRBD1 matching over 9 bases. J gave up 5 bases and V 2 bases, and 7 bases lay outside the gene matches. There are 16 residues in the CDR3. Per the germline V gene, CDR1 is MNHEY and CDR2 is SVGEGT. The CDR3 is CASSYNPQGADNEQFF. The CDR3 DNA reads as TGTGCCAGCAGTTACAATCCACAGGGGGCGGACAATGAGCAGTTCTTC.

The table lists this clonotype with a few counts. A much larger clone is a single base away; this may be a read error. The CDR3 region is CSAGSGSSYNEQYF. Here the CDR3 DNA reads TGCAGTGCTGGGAGCGGTAGCTCCTACAATGAGCAGTACTTC. This rearrangement joins TRBV20-1 to TRBJ2-1, with a weak D call TRBD2 (5 bases). The end of the DNA fits TRBJ2-7 better, so the J call may be wrong. This CDR3 region has 14 residues. Per germline, CDR1 DFQATT and CDR2 SNEGSKA (reference sequence).

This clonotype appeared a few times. The CDR3 loop reads CASSPRQGREQYF. DNA of the CDR3: TGTGCCAGCAGTCCTAGACAGGGAAGGGAGCAGTACTTC. V usage is TRBV12-3 or TRBV12-4 and J usage is TRBJ2-7, with 7 bases that match TRBD1. J was trimmed by 7 bases and V by 5 bases; bases with no gene match: 8. CDR3 length equals 13 residues.

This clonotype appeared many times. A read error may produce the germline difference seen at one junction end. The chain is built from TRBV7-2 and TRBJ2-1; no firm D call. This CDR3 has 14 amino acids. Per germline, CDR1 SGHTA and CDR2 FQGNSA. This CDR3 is CASSESTRPNGQFF. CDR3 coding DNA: TGTGCCAGCAGCGAGTCGACCCGCCCCAATGGGCAGTTCTTC.

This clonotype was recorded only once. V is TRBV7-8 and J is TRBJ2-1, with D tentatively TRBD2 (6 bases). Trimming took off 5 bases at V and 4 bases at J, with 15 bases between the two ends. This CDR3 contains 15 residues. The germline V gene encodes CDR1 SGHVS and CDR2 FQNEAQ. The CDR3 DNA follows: TGTGCCAGCAGCAGCCGGGACTTTTTTTACAATGAGCAGTTCTTC. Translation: CASSSRDFFYNEQFF.

CDR3 in amino acids: CASSSIGPGTDTQYF. CDR3 sequence (DNA): TGCGCCAGCAGCTCAATCGGGCCCGGCACAGATACGCAGTATTTT. V is TRBV5-1 and J is TRBJ2-3; no reliable D call. This CDR3 contains 15 residues. Germline-derived CDR1 and CDR2 are SGHRS and YFSETQ. V lost 3 bases and J lost 1, with 12 bases in between.

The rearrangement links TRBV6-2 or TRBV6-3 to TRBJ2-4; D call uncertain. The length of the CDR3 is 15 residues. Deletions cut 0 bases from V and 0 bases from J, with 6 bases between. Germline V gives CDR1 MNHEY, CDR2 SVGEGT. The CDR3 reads CASSYSGIAKNIQYF. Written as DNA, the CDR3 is TGTGCCAGCAGTTACTCGGGGATAGCCAAAAACATTCAGTACTTC.

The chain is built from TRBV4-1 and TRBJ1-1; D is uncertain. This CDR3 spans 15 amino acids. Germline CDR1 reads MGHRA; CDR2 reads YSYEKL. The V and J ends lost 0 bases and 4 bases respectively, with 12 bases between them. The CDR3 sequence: CASSQDSVSFTEAFF. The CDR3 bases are TGCGCCAGCAGCCAAGATTCAGTCTCATTCACTGAAGCTTTCTTT.

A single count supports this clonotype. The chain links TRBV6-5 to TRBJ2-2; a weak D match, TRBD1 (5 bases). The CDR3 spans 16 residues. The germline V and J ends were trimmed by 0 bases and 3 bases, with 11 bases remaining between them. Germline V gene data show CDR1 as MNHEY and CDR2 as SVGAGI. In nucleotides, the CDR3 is TGTGCCAGCAGTTACTCTTTACAGGTGTACACCGGGGAGCTGTTTTTT. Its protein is CASSYSLQVYTGELFF.

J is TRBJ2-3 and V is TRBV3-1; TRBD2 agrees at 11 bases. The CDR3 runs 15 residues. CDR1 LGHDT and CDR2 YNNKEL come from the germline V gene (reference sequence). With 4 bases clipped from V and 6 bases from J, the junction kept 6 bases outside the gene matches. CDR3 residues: CASSRSGGASDTQYF. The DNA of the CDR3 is TGTGCCAGCAGCCGTAGCGGGGGGGCCTCCGATACGCAGTATTTT.

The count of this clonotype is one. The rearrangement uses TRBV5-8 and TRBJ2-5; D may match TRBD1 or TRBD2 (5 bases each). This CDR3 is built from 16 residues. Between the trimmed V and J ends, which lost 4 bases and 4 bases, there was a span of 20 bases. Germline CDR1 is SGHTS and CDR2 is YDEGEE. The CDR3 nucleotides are TGTGCCAGCAGCGTCCCACGGGACCCACGGGGAGAGACCCAGTACTTC. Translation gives CASSVPRDPRGETQYF.

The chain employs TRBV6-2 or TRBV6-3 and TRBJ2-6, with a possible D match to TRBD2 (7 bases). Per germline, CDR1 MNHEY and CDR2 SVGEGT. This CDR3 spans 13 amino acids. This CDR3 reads CAGGGSGANVLTF. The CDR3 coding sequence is TGTGCGGGAGGGGGCTCTGGGGCCAACGTCCTGACTTTC.

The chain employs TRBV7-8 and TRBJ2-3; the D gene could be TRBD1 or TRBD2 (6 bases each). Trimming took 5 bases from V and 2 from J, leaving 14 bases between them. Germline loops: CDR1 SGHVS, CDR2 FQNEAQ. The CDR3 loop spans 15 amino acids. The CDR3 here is CASSVGAGSTDTQYF. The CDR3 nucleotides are TGTGCCAGCAGCGTGGGGGCGGGATCCACAGATACGCAGTATTTT.

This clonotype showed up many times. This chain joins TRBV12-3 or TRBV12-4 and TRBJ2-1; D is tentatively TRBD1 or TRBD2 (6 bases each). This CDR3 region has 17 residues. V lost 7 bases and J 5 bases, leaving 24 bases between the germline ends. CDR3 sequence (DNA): TGTGCCAGCACCCTAGGGGGGTCCGGCAGTAAGAACAATGAGCAGTTCTTC. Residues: CASTLGGSGSKNNEQFF.

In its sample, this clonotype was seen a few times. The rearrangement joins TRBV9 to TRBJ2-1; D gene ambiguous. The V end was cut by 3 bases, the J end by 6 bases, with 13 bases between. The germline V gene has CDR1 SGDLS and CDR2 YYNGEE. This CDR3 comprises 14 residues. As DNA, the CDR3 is TGTGCCAGCAGCGCCATGGCTAATAGCAATGAGCAGTTCTTC. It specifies CASSAMANSNEQFF. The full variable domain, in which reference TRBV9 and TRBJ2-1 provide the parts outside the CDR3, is DSGVTQTPKHLITATGQRVTLRCSPRSGDLSVYWYQQSLDQGLQFLIQYYNGEERAKGNILERFSAQQFPDLHSELNLSSLELGDSALYFCASSAMANSNEQFFGPGTRLTVL.

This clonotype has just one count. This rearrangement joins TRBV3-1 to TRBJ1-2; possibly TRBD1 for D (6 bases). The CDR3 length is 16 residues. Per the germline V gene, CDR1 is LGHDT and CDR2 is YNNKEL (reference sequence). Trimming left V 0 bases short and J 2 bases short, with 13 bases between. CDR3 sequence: CASSQDSGGANYGYTF. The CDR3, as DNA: TGTGCCAGCAGCCAAGATTCCGGGGGCGCAAACTATGGCTACACCTTC.